The clone carrying this T cell receptor (beta chain) came up a few times. Its antigen is not known. The data stem from a study of cytomegalovirus exposure and HLA in healthy donors. The CDR3 length is 14 residues. Losses at the gene ends were 6 bases for V and 3 bases for J; bases not matched to a gene: 6. In germline, CDR1 is MGHRA, CDR2 YSYEKL. General study points: There were some public TCRs occurring in many donors, but most TCR sequences were rare. It was reportedly the case that the classifier diagnosed cytomegalovirus status with high specificity and sensitivity. Segments of the TCR beta V type were, in most cases, productive about 87% or about 30% of the time in an earlier analysis.

Each of the donors was a healthy bone marrow donor. The primer mix had 60 Vbeta and 13 Jbeta primers. Produced via immunoSEQ multiplex PCR; TCRdb's table is partial and in-frame only. The table has around 140,000 clones, around 75% seen once; the top ten hold 1.5% to 2%. The sequence came from a woman younger than 35 in good health and CMV-seronegative. The sequenced sample was PBMCs. V usage is TRBV4-1 and J usage is TRBJ1-2, with TRBD1 identical over 8 bases. The CDR3 coding sequence is TGCGCCAGCAGGCCCGGACAGGGTGACTATGGCTACACCTTC. This translates into CASRPGQGDYGYTF.